This TCR beta chain was found in a study of T cells in localized non-small cell lung cancer. Sequenced by immunoSEQ multiplex PCR; TCRdb stores in-frame clones only, minus some. The table lists just under 2,000 clones, roughly a third of them singletons. J gave up 5 bases and V 6 bases, and 12 bases lay outside the gene matches. The CDR3 runs 16 residues. Study-wide findings and caveats: Peak T cell clonality was found in uninvolved adjacent lung, exceeding tumor. Adjacent lung exhibited a median of 57 among the 100 most abundant tumor clones.

This clone has just a few counts. Its antigen is as yet unknown. The sequence was collected from a male donor aged 60 or over with stage II lung adenocarcinoma. The chain has TRBV6-7 and TRBJ2-2; TRBD2 matches at 7 bases. TRBV6-7 is marked as an open reading frame, function uncertain. This material consisted of lung tumor tissue, taken before any cancer treatment. The CDR3 DNA is TGTGCCAGCAGCGGACTAGGGGCGAGCAATACCGGGGAGCTGTTTTTT. Translation: CASSGLGASNTGELFF.